Reported below is one T cell receptor (beta chain). The antigen remains undetermined. The data belong to a study of OX40 agonist ivuxolimab in advanced cancers. Study-level points and caveats: In CD8+ T cells, expanded clones were on average more numerous than in CD4+.

CDR1 is SGHTA, CDR2 FQGNSA, per germline. CDR3 length equals 15 residues. V dropped 5 bases and J dropped 4 bases, with 17 bases sitting between them. The protocol was immunoSEQ multiplex PCR, while the TCRdb copy is restricted to in-frame clones and leaves out a portion. The data show more than 35,000 clones, more than 60% seen once. The input for sequencing was CD4+ or CD8+ T cells sorted from blood, taken in a trial of the OX40 agonist ivuxolimab. This TCR derives from an adult with an advanced solid tumor such as melanoma, head and neck, liver or kidney cancer. The V gene is TRBV7-2, the J gene TRBJ2-5, with D possibly being TRBD2 (6 bases). The DNA of the CDR3 is TGTGCCAGCAGCCCTCACTCTAGCGTTAGAGAGACCCAGTACTTC. Encoded protein: CASSPHSSVRETQYF.